These T cell receptor beta chains were read from a single sample in a study of shared clonotypes between healthy human individuals. Assay used: immunoSEQ multiplex PCR; TCRdb lists only in-frame clones, some missing. Found here are millions of clones, over 85% of them singletons; the top ten hold 0.13%. The sequenced material came from naive CD4+ T cells sorted from blood. These receptors came from a young man in good health. The CDR3 runs from the conserved cysteine through the conserved F or W. Each record gives: V gene, clone size, D gene, J gene, CDR3 DNA, CDR3 protein. A D gene is named only where the DNA matches it firmly. Part of the rows lack a size; the others show once, few, many or a class for expanded clones.

v_gene: TRBV5-1
abundance: -
d_gene: -
j_gene: TRBJ1-3
CDR3nt: TGCGCCAGCAGCTTGGCGGGGTACGGAAACACCATATATTTT
CDR3aa: CASSLAGYGNTIYF

v_gene: TRBV2
abundance: -
d_gene: -
j_gene: TRBJ1-5
CDR3nt: TGTGCCAGCAGTGGGGGTTGGGGAGGCAATCAGCCCCAGCATTTT
CDR3aa: CASSGGWGGNQPQHF

v_gene: TRBV30
abundance: -
d_gene: TRBD2
j_gene: TRBJ2-5
CDR3nt: TGTGCCTGGAGTGTACCCGGGACTACACAAGAGACCCAGTACTTC
CDR3aa: CAWSVPGTTQETQYF

v_gene: TRBV28
abundance: -
d_gene: -
j_gene: TRBJ1-4
CDR3nt: TGTGCCAGCAGTTCCGGGGACATCGCGGATTTT
CDR3aa: CASSSGDIADF

v_gene: TRBV29-1
abundance: -
d_gene: TRBD2
j_gene: TRBJ2-1
CDR3nt: TGCAGCGGTTACGGGACTAGCGGGAGGAATGAGCAGTTCTTC
CDR3aa: CSGYGTSGRNEQFF

v_gene: TRBV7-2
abundance: -
d_gene: -
j_gene: TRBJ1-2
CDR3nt: TGTGCCAGCAGCCGCTCCCAAATGGTGGACAGCTATGGCTACACCTTC
CDR3aa: CASSRSQMVDSYGYTF

v_gene: TRBV30
abundance: once
d_gene: -
j_gene: TRBJ2-7
CDR3nt: TGTGCCTGGGGCCCCCTAGCATACGAGCAGTACTTC
CDR3aa: CAWGPLAYEQYF

v_gene: TRBV5-6
abundance: -
d_gene: -
j_gene: TRBJ1-6
CDR3nt: TGTGCCAGCAGCGGTGGGGCGGGACCCCCTTCACCCCTCCACTTT
CDR3aa: CASSGGAGPPSPLHF

v_gene: TRBV6-5
abundance: -
d_gene: -
j_gene: TRBJ1-1
CDR3nt: TGTGCCAGCCAGCGGGGTTCAGGGCACACTGAAGCTTTCTTT
CDR3aa: CASQRGSGHTEAFF

v_gene: TRBV7-9
abundance: -
d_gene: TRBD2
j_gene: TRBJ2-5
CDR3nt: TGTGCCAGCAGCTTAGAATACGGGGGGAGTTACTTC
CDR3aa: CASSLEYGGSYF

v_gene: TRBV5-5
abundance: -
d_gene: -
j_gene: TRBJ2-2
CDR3nt: TGTGCCAGCACTAGAAATTTGAACACCGGGGAGCTGTTTTTT
CDR3aa: CASTRNLNTGELFF

v_gene: TRBV18
abundance: once
d_gene: TRBD1
j_gene: TRBJ2-4
CDR3nt: TGTGCCAGCTCACCGATCGCGGGACAGGGGGCCAAAAACATTCAGTACTTC
CDR3aa: CASSPIAGQGAKNIQYF

v_gene: TRBV6-5
abundance: -
d_gene: TRBD1
j_gene: TRBJ2-5
CDR3nt: TGTGCCAGCAGACTTCTTGGGACAGGACAAGAGACCCAGTACTTC
CDR3aa: CASRLLGTGQETQYF

v_gene: TRBV9
abundance: -
d_gene: -
j_gene: TRBJ2-3
CDR3nt: TGTGCCAGCAGCGCCTCTAGCGTCACAGATACGCAGTATTTT
CDR3aa: CASSASSVTDTQYF